Each of the 5 T cell receptor beta chains below was sequenced from the same sample in a study of blood T cell repertoires in COVID-19. Assay: immunoSEQ multiplex PCR; the TCRdb copy retains only in-frame clones and omits some. The sample lists about 87,000 clones, 80% to 90% occurring once. The sample comprised peripheral blood. These receptors came from an elderly woman with active COVID-19.

This rearrangement joins TRBV6-2 or TRBV6-3 to TRBJ2-3; 11 bases match TRBD2. V trimming: 6 bases; J trimming: 4 bases; junction bases outside the gene matches: 6. The CDR3 extends over 15 amino acids. The germline V gene has CDR1 MNHEY and CDR2 SVGEGT. Here the CDR3 DNA reads TGTGCCAGCAGCTTCGGACTAGCGGGCGCAGATACGCAGTATTTT. This codes for CASSFGLAGADTQYF.

The chain couples TRBV10-3 to TRBJ2-2; 7 nucleotides align to TRBD2. CDR3 length: 15 amino acids. With V trimmed by 1 base and J by 5 bases, 4 bases remained unmatched. The V gene's germline CDR1 is ENHRY and CDR2 SYGVKD. The CDR3 nucleotides read TGTGCCATCAGTGAGTTTCAGGGAGGGACCGGGGAGCTGTTTTTT. Encoded protein: CAISEFQGGTGELFF.

This rearrangement joins TRBV19 to TRBJ2-4; 7 bases agree with TRBD2. CDR3 size: 15 residues. The germline gives CDR1 LNHDA, CDR2 SQIVND (reference sequence). With V trimmed by 5 bases and J by 0 bases, 4 bases remained unmatched. The CDR3 loop is CASSGGSLAKNIQYF. The DNA for the CDR3 is TGTGCCAGTAGTGGCGGGAGCCTAGCCAAAAACATTCAGTACTTC. Based on the CDR3 plus reference TRBV19 and TRBJ2-4, the full variable domain is DGGITQSPKYLFRKEGQNVTLSCEQNLNHDAMYWYRQDPGQGLRLIYYSQIVNDFQKGDIAEGYSVSREKKESFPLTVTSAQKNPTAFYLCASSGGSLAKNIQYFGAGTRLSVL.

The V call is TRBV9, the J call TRBJ2-7; D not resolved. The germline CDR1 and CDR2 sequences are SGDLS and YYNGEE. The CDR3 loop spans 13 amino acids. Trimming pared 4 bases from V and 4 bases from J, leaving 12 bases between. The DNA of the CDR3 is TGTGCCAGCAGCCCGAACAGCCAGTACGAGCAGTACTTC. Translating it yields CASSPNSQYEQYF.

The J gene is TRBJ2-6, the V gene TRBV28; D is perhaps TRBD2 (7 bases). CDR1 is MDHEN, CDR2 SYDVKM, per germline. Trimming removed 6 bases from V and 2 bases from J, with 20 bases in between. This CDR3 comprises 18 residues. CDR3 nucleotides: TGTGCCAGCAGCTTCATCGGGGGGCCCGGTGCTGGGGCCAACGTCCTGACTTTC. The encoded protein is CASSFIGGPGAGANVLTF.